This T cell receptor beta chain was obtained from a study of T-cell memory formation after mild COVID-19. MiXCR was run by TCRdb on the 5' RACE reads, yielding one entry per CDR3 protein. The table lists about 360,000 distinct CDR3 sequences, approximately 15% of them singletons, with roughly 22% in the top ten. Study results and caveats: Clones that shrank (day 15 to 85) were balanced CD4/CD8, whereas later expanders leaned CD4+. Clonal second-wave expansions that peaked on day 37 had unconfirmed SARS-CoV-2 specificity.

As to this clonotype: The antigen is not known.

Sequenced: PBMCs or a T cell subset sorted from them (not recorded which). The TCR was taken from a man younger than 30 who had mild COVID-19 (a few samples of this study predate the infection). Cell type and time point are not known.

The CDR3 spells CASSYAAANTGELFF. CDR3 coding DNA: TGTGCCAGCAGTTACGCCGCAGCTAACACCGGGGAGCTGTTTTTT. The J gene is TRBJ2-2, the V gene TRBV6-6; D remains ambiguous. There are 15 residues in the CDR3. Trimming shortened V by 2 bases and J by 2 bases, and 9 bases separated the two germline ends. CDR1 is MNHNY and CDR2 is SVGAGI in the germline V gene (reference sequence).